Listed below are T cell receptor beta chains from one sample, sequenced in a study of blood T cell repertoires in COVID-19. The table came from immunoSEQ multiplex PCR; TCRdb's copy has only in-frame clones and leaves some out. This table has more than 50,000 clones, 77% appearing once. Sequenced input: peripheral blood. The receptors were sampled from a man aged 70 or older with active or convalescent COVID-19. Both conserved end residues are part of each CDR3. The order of the fields is V gene, D gene, J gene, clone size, CDR3 protein, CDR3 DNA. A D gene is named only where the DNA matches it firmly. Size tells how often a clone was seen (once, few, many) or the class of an expanded clone, and some rows leave it out.

>TRBV6-1|TRBD1|TRBJ2-1|.
CASSGPGTVSYNEQFF
TGTGCCAGCAGTGGCCCCGGGACAGTCTCCTACAATGAGCAGTTCTTC
>TRBV6-8|TRBD2|TRBJ2-1|.
CASSYALAVSANPGTSYNEQFF
TGTGCCAGCAGTTATGCTCTAGCGGTAAGTGCAAATCCGGGGACCTCCTACAATGAGCAGTTCTTC
>TRBV5-1|TRBD1|TRBJ1-6|.
CASSSWDRTGSPLHF
TGCGCCAGCAGCTCCTGGGACAGAACGGGATCACCCCTCCACTTT
>TRBV19|TRBD1|TRBJ2-3|.
CASSILTGATDTQYF
TGTGCCAGTAGTATACTGACAGGGGCTACAGATACGCAGTATTTT
>TRBV5-1|.|TRBJ2-1|.
CASSLASEQFF
TGCGCCAGCAGCTTGGCGAGTGAGCAGTTCTTC
>TRBV30|.|TRBJ2-7|once
CAWARGVHEQYF
TGTGCCTGGGCCCGGGGAGTCCACGAGCAGTACTTC
>TRBV18|.|TRBJ2-3|.
CASSPQGGAGTDTQYF
TGTGCCAGCTCACCACAAGGAGGGGCTGGAACAGATACGCAGTATTTT
>TRBV27|.|TRBJ1-5|once
CASSLSGHQPQHF
TGTGCCAGCAGTTTATCGGGGCACCAGCCCCAGCATTTT
>TRBV6-5|.|TRBJ1-1|.
CASSYGGAGTEAFF
TGTGCCAGCAGTTACGGGGGGGCCGGCACTGAAGCTTTCTTT
>TRBV14|.|TRBJ1-1|.
CASSPIGTPRGAFF
TGTGCCAGCAGCCCGATAGGGACACCCCGTGGAGCTTTCTTT
>TRBV7-7|TRBD2|TRBJ2-3|.
CASSQGLAGTDTQYF
TGTGCCAGCAGCCAGGGACTAGCGGGGACGGATACGCAGTATTTT
>TRBV28|.|TRBJ2-7|.
CASTPAGSGGEQYF
TGTGCCAGCACTCCCGCGGGGAGCGGTGGCGAGCAGTACTTC
>TRBV5-1|TRBD2|TRBJ2-5|.
CASSSLAGYQETQYF
TGCGCCAGCAGCTCGTTAGCGGGGTACCAAGAGACCCAGTACTTC
>TRBV21-1|.|TRBJ2-3|.
CASSKTLAESTDTQYF
TGTGCCAGCAGCAAGACGCTAGCGGAAAGCACAGATACGCAGTATTTT
>TRBV18|TRBD1|TRBJ1-3|.
CASSTTRQGSGNTIYF
TGTGCCAGCTCAACCACCCGACAGGGGAGCGGAAACACCATATATTTT
>TRBV19|TRBD1|TRBJ1-2|.
CASRSGTGGVMGYTF
TGTGCCAGCCGAAGTGGGACAGGTGGTGTTATGGGCTACACCTTC
>TRBV12-3/TRBV12-4|.|TRBJ1-6|.
CASSLSNSPLHF
TGTGCCAGCAGCCTTTCGAATTCACCCCTCCACTTT
>TRBV21-1|.|TRBJ1-5|.
CASRKAGARSNQPQHF
TGTGCCAGCAGGAAAGCGGGGGCGCGGAGCAATCAGCCCCAGCATTTT
>TRBV4-1|.|TRBJ2-7|few
CATTDRGHDSYEQYF
TGCGCCACTACCGACCGGGGACATGACTCCTACGAGCAGTACTTC
>TRBV19|TRBD2|TRBJ2-1|.
CASSINSGGRNEQFF
TGTGCCAGTAGTATAAATAGCGGGGGTCGGAATGAGCAGTTCTTC
>TRBV11-2|TRBD1|TRBJ2-7|.
CASSPRTGDSEQYF
TGTGCCAGCAGCCCAAGGACAGGGGACAGCGAGCAGTACTTC
>TRBV6-2/TRBV6-3|TRBD1|TRBJ2-2|.
CASSSDRQGNVRELFF
TGTGCCAGCAGTTCCGACCGACAGGGGAATGTCCGGGAGCTGTTTTTT
>TRBV7-6|TRBD2|TRBJ2-2|.
CASSLGQRGTGELFF
TGTGCCAGCAGCTTAGGGCAGCGGGGCACCGGGGAGCTGTTTTTT
>TRBV18|.|TRBJ2-5|.
CASSRDTSKMAQYF
TGTGCCAGCTCACGGGACACCTCCAAGATGGCCCAGTACTTC
>TRBV28|.|TRBJ1-1|.
CASRWAQNTEAFF
TGTGCCAGCAGATGGGCCCAAAACACTGAAGCTTTCTTT
>TRBV6-6|TRBD1|TRBJ1-6|.
CASSRGTGQGSPLHF
TGTGCCAGCAGCCGCGGGACAGGGCAAGGTTCACCCCTCCACTTT
>TRBV27|.|TRBJ2-3|.
CASSPYRSDTQYF
TGTGCCAGCAGCCCATACCGGTCAGATACGCAGTATTTT
>TRBV7-7|.|TRBJ2-5|.
CASSPGGRGGETQYF
TGTGCTAGCAGCCCTGGGGGTAGGGGAGGAGAGACCCAGTACTTC
>TRBV4-1|TRBD1|TRBJ1-6|few
CASSQDKKDRRSNSPLHF
TGCGCCAGCAGCCAAGATAAGAAGGACAGGAGGTCTAATTCACCCCTCCACTTT
>TRBV6-2/TRBV6-3|.|TRBJ2-7|.
CASSYLGTTYEQYF
TGTGCCAGCAGTTACTTAGGGACAACCTACGAGCAGTACTTC
>TRBV7-3|TRBD1|TRBJ2-6|.
CASSVDRLSGANVLTF
TGTGCCAGCAGCGTGGACAGGCTCTCTGGGGCCAACGTCCTGACTTTC
>TRBV11-2|.|TRBJ1-1|.
CASSSLPREFMNTEAFF
TGTGCCAGCAGCTCCCTACCCAGGGAATTTATGAACACTGAAGCTTTCTTT
>TRBV12-3/TRBV12-4|.|TRBJ2-3|.
CASSEGEVGTQYF
TGTGCCAGCAGTGAAGGGGAGGTCGGTACGCAGTATTTT
>TRBV21-1|.|TRBJ1-4|.
CASRCLIATRCIEKLFF
TGTGCCAGCAGATGCCTAATAGCTACAAGGTGCATTGAAAAACTGTTTTTT
>TRBV29-1|TRBD1|TRBJ1-1|.
CSVPGQGLTEAFF
TGCAGCGTTCCGGGACAGGGGTTGACTGAAGCTTTCTTT
>TRBV11-3|.|TRBJ2-1|.
CASTPWRGPYNEQFF
TGTGCCAGCACCCCATGGCGGGGACCCTACAATGAGCAGTTCTTC